This T cell receptor beta chain is from a study of resident and recirculating memory T cells in vitiligo. Study overall: Shave-biopsy epidermis from lesional and nonlesional skin was sequenced alongside PBMCs.

V lost 5 bases and J lost 6; bases outside the gene matches: 7. This CDR3 comprises 13 residues. The germline V gene encodes CDR1 SGHTA and CDR2 FQGNSA. Method: immunoSEQ multiplex PCR; TCRdb's copy keeps in-frame clones and lacks some. The table includes around 70,000 clones, approximately 93% detected once. Patients had to be free of confetti depigmentation, indicating active vitiligo. The clonotype was recovered from a male donor with vitiligo. What was sequenced was blood. The chain joins TRBV7-2 to TRBJ2-7; TRBD1 agrees at 7 bases. Here the CDR3 reads CASSLRQGREQYF. The CDR3 DNA follows: TGTGCCAGCAGCCTTCGACAGGGTCGCGAGCAGTACTTC.